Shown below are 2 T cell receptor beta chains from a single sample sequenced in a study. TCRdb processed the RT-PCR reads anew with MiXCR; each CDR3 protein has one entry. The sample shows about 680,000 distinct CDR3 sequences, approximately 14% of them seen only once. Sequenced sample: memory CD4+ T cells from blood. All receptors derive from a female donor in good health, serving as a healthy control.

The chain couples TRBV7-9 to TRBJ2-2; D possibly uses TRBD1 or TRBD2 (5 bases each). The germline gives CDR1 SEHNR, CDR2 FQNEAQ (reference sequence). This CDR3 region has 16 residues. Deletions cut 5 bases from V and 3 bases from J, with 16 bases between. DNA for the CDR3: TGTGCCAGCAGCACACCAGGGACGGAGGACACCGGGGAGCTGTTTTTT. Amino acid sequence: CASSTPGTEDTGELFF. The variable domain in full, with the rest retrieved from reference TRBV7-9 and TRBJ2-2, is DTGVSQNPRHKITKRGQNVTFRCDPISEHNRLYWYRQTLGQGPEFLTYFQNEAQLEKSRLLSDRFSAERPKGSFSTLEIQRTEQGDSAMYLCASSTPGTEDTGELFFGEGSRLTVL.

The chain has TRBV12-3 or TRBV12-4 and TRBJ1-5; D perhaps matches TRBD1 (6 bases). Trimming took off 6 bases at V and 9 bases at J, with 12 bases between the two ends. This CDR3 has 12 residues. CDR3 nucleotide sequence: TGTGCCAGCAGCTTTGGAGGGGGGCCCCAGCATTTT. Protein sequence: CASSFGGGPQHF.